Included here is one T cell receptor beta chain sequence, with context. The CDR3 runs 16 residues. Trimming left V 1 base short and J 2 bases short, with 11 bases between. Germline assignment: CDR1 MGHRA and CDR2 YSYEKL. As handled by the study authors: Amplified reference gene primers provided the basis for estimating nucleated cell counts. Libraries were prepared by immunoSEQ multiplex PCR; TCRdb keeps only in-frame clonotypes and omits some of them. D and trimming were read from the DNA, whereas the V and J calls and clone size are those reported in that table. Found here are about 36,000 clones, roughly 87% of them singletons; the top ten hold roughly 21%. This record comes from a study of blood T cell repertoires in COVID-19. Turning to the study itself: Some COVID-19 samples were acute and others convalescent; all came from the United States, Italy and Spain. Nucleic acid was either cDNA or gDNA, and it came from T cells, B-cell-depleted T cells, or PBMCs.

This receptor was taken from a man between 60 and 70 years old with acute or convalescent COVID-19. Sequenced material: peripheral blood. This chain joins TRBV4-1 and TRBJ1-4; tentative D call: TRBD1 (6 bases). The CDR3 loop reads CASSQVSQGTNEKLFF. The CDR3 DNA follows: TGCGCCAGCAGCCAAGTTAGCCAGGGGACTAATGAAAAACTGTTTTTT.